Listed below are T cell receptor beta chains from one sample, sequenced in a study of OX40 agonist ivuxolimab in advanced cancers. Assay: immunoSEQ multiplex PCR; the TCRdb copy retains only in-frame clones and omits some. The table records 70,000 to 85,000 clones, 75% to 95% of them present only once. The sample here was CD4+ or CD8+ T cells sorted from blood, taken in a trial of the OX40 agonist ivuxolimab. The source is an adult with an advanced solid tumor such as melanoma, head and neck, liver or kidney cancer. Both conserved end residues are part of each CDR3. A D gene is named only where the DNA matches it firmly. A row's size may be missing; if present it is once, few, many or a size class.

V gene	J gene	D gene	clone size	CDR3 protein	CDR3 DNA
TRBV27	TRBJ2-3	TRBD1	-	CASSPRTGSVTDTQYF	TGTGCCAGCAGTCCTCGGACAGGGAGTGTGACAGATACGCAGTATTTT
TRBV6-5	TRBJ2-7	TRBD2	-	CASSYSTSGSYEQYF	TGTGCCAGCAGTTACTCGACCAGCGGGAGTTACGAGCAGTACTTC
TRBV19	TRBJ1-6	-	-	CASSIWGSNSPLHF	TGTGCCAGTAGTATTTGGGGCTCTAATTCACCCCTCCACTTT
TRBV29-1	TRBJ2-1	TRBD2	-	CSVMVAGVSSYNEQFF	TGCAGCGTTATGGTAGCGGGAGTGTCGTCCTACAATGAGCAGTTCTTC
TRBV4-3	TRBJ2-1	-	-	CASSLYGGNNEQFF	TGCGCCAGCAGCCTGTATGGCGGCAACAATGAGCAGTTCTTC
TRBV4-3	TRBJ2-1	TRBD1	-	CASSQGLTGGRTNEQFF	TGCGCCAGCAGCCAAGGCCTTACAGGGGGACGGACGAATGAGCAGTTCTTC
TRBV19	TRBJ1-4	-	-	CASSISQPATNEKLFF	TGTGCCAGTAGTATCTCACAGCCTGCAACTAATGAAAAACTGTTTTTT
TRBV10-3	TRBJ1-5	-	-	CAISESGRNQPQHF	TGTGCCATCAGTGAGTCGGGACGCAATCAGCCCCAGCATTTT
TRBV4-3	TRBJ2-3	-	-	CASSQGPVDTQYF	TGCGCCAGCAGCCAGGGGCCTGTAGATACGCAGTATTTT
TRBV7-1	TRBJ2-6	-	-	CASSEVRGQSRANVLTF	TGTGCCAGCAGCGAGGTACGAGGACAAAGTCGGGCCAACGTCCTGACTTTC
TRBV19	TRBJ1-1	-	-	CASSIEVGGETEAFF	TGTGCCAGTAGTATAGAGGTAGGAGGGGAGACTGAAGCTTTCTTT
TRBV13	TRBJ2-7	-	-	CASSSRRSSYEQYF	TGTGCCAGCAGCTCCCGCCGGAGCTCCTACGAGCAGTACTTC
TRBV27	TRBJ1-1	-	-	CASLTGGTEAFF	TGTGCCAGTCTAACAGGTGGGACTGAAGCTTTCTTT
TRBV11-2	TRBJ2-3	-	-	CASSSPGGAVDTDTQYF	TGTGCCAGCAGTTCCCCCGGGGGAGCGGTGGACACAGATACGCAGTATTTT
TRBV27	TRBJ1-1	-	once	CASSLMGLDTEAFF	TGTGCCAGCAGTTTAATGGGGTTGGACACTGAAGCTTTCTTT
TRBV6-1	TRBJ1-1	TRBD1	-	CASSFQGAAVEAFF	TGTGCCAGCAGTTTCCAGGGGGCAGCGGTTGAAGCTTTCTTT
TRBV5-4	TRBJ1-2	-	-	CASSFGTPYGYTF	TGTGCCAGCAGCTTCGGGACTCCGTATGGCTACACCTTC
TRBV9	TRBJ2-2	-	-	CASSPGITGELFF	TGTGCCAGCAGCCCAGGCATAACCGGGGAGCTGTTTTTT
TRBV4-3	TRBJ1-3	-	-	CASSQDRGLGNTIYF	TGCGCCAGCAGCCAAGATAGGGGACTCGGGAACACCATATATTTT
TRBV15	TRBJ2-3	TRBD1	-	CATSSRDSQLFATQYF	TGTGCCACCAGCAGCCGGGACAGCCAATTGTTTGCGACGCAGTATTTT
TRBV27	TRBJ1-2	-	-	CASSYLGDYGYTF	TGTGCCAGCAGTTATTTAGGGGACTATGGCTACACCTTC
TRBV4-1	TRBJ2-1	-	few	CASSQVGEQFF	TGCGCCAGCAGCCAAGTAGGCGAGCAGTTCTTC
TRBV5-4	TRBJ2-5	-	-	CASSPGTYQETQYF	TGTGCCAGCAGCCCCGGGACTTACCAAGAGACCCAGTACTTC
TRBV7-9	TRBJ2-7	TRBD1	-	CASSLGQGLRYEQYF	TGTGCCAGCAGCTTAGGACAGGGGCTTCGCTACGAGCAGTACTTC
TRBV11-1	TRBJ1-1	TRBD1	-	CASSFDRVQGLTNTEAFF	TGTGCCAGCAGCTTTGATCGAGTACAGGGGCTAACGAACACTGAAGCTTTCTTT
TRBV6-5	TRBJ2-7	-	-	CASSLGLSSYEQYF	TGTGCCAGCAGTTTAGGACTTTCGTCCTACGAGCAGTACTTC
TRBV10-3	TRBJ2-3	TRBD2	-	CAISEVAGGGEDTQYF	TGTGCCATCAGTGAGGTAGCGGGGGGAGGTGAAGATACGCAGTATTTT
TRBV5-8	TRBJ1-5	TRBD1	-	CASSSGTGGQPQHF	TGTGCCAGCAGCTCAGGGACAGGGGGCCAGCCCCAGCATTTT
TRBV7-3	TRBJ2-7	TRBD1	-	CASSSSQDRVYEQYF	TGTGCCAGCAGCTCCAGTCAGGACAGGGTGTACGAGCAGTACTTC
TRBV6-5	TRBJ2-1	-	-	CASSYASGDNEQFF	TGTGCCAGCAGTTACGCCTCAGGGGACAATGAGCAGTTCTTC
TRBV5-6	TRBJ1-4	TRBD1	-	CASSWKTGGMYEKLFF	TGTGCCAGCAGCTGGAAGACAGGGGGCATGTATGAAAAACTGTTTTTT
TRBV28	TRBJ1-1	-	-	CASSFVAGRMNTEAFF	TGTGCCAGCAGTTTCGTGGCAGGCCGTATGAACACTGAAGCTTTCTTT
TRBV11-2	TRBJ1-1	-	-	CASSLDTEAFF	TGTGCCAGCAGCTTAGACACTGAAGCTTTCTTT
TRBV9	TRBJ1-1	-	-	CASSPPGNVEAFF	TGTGCCAGCAGCCCTCCCGGGAATGTTGAAGCTTTCTTT